Following are 18 T cell receptor beta chains from one sample sequenced in a study of blood T cell repertoires in COVID-19. This table comes from immunoSEQ multiplex PCR, and its TCRdb copy is limited to in-frame clones, with some not included. The repertoire holds roughly 53,000 clones, with roughly nine tenths as singletons. The sequenced sample was peripheral blood. These receptors originate from a man aged 60 to 69 with acute or convalescent COVID-19.

This CDR3 reads CASSPTLAGGMSYNEQFF. The CDR3 DNA reads TGCGCCAGCAGCCCCACGTTAGCGGGGGGAATGTCCTACAATGAGCAGTTCTTC. J is TRBJ2-1 and V is TRBV4-1; 10 bases match TRBD2. V shed 4 bases and J 1 base; nucleotides not matched to a gene: 10. The CDR3 spans 18 residues. Germline CDR1 MGHRA, CDR2 YSYEKL.

The V call is TRBV5-4, the J call TRBJ2-7, with 8 positions matching TRBD1. CDR3 length: 14 residues. Losses at the gene ends were 3 bases for V and 2 bases for J; bases not matched to a gene: 4. CDR1 is SGHNT and CDR2 is YYREEE in the germline V gene (reference sequence). The CDR3 reads CASSSGTGPYEQYF. Written as DNA, the CDR3 is TGTGCCAGCAGCTCGGGGACAGGTCCCTACGAGCAGTACTTC.

This chain uses TRBV7-2 with TRBJ1-5; 8 bases line up with TRBD1. V dropped 2 bases and J dropped 7; count of bases not matched to a gene: 7. The CDR3 totals 15 residues. Germline V gene lookup returns CDR1 SGHTA and CDR2 FQGNSA. The CDR3 region has the DNA TGTGCCAGCAGCTTACGGACAGGGCTTTGGCAGCCCCAGCATTTT. This sequence encodes CASSLRTGLWQPQHF.

This clone was recorded a few times. The gene calls are TRBV7-9 and TRBJ1-2; no definite D call. From germline, CDR1 is SEHNR and CDR2 FQNEAQ (reference sequence). This CDR3 contains 12 residues. The V and J ends lost 1 base and 7 bases respectively, with 7 bases between them. DNA for the CDR3: TGTGCCAGCAGCTTAGAAGAGTCTGGCTACACCTTC. This codes for CASSLEESGYTF.

V gene TRBV20-1 combines with J gene TRBJ1-2; a possible D gene is TRBD1 (6 bases). This CDR3 region has 11 residues. The germline V gene encodes CDR1 DFQATT and CDR2 SNEGSKA (reference sequence). Trimming pared 4 bases from V and 5 bases from J, leaving 8 bases between. CDR3 bases: TGCAGTGCTACGGACAGTTATGGCTACACCTTC. Its protein product is CSATDSYGYTF.

This rearrangement joins TRBV14 to TRBJ1-2, with D possibly matching TRBD1 (6 bases). CDR1 is SGHDN, CDR2 FVKESK, per germline. Trimming took off 5 bases at V and 3 bases at J, with 10 bases between the two ends. The CDR3 has 13 residues. This chain's CDR3 is CASSGGVDYGYTF. In nucleotides, the CDR3 is TGTGCCAGCAGCGGGGGCGTTGACTATGGCTACACCTTC.

In regard to this clone: An end of the junction does not agree with germline; a read error may underlie this. The chain links TRBV19 to TRBJ2-5; D may be TRBD2 (6 bases). The CDR3 sequence is 11 residues long. Germline CDR1 and CDR2: LNHDA and SQIVND (reference sequence). The CDR3 DNA reads as TGTGCCAGTAGTTTCACGGGACTTCAGGACTTC. This sequence encodes CASSFTGLQDF. Variable domain in full (rest from reference TRBV19 and TRBJ2-5): DGGITQSPKYLFRKEGQNVTLSCEQNLNHDAMYWYRQDPGQGLRLIYYSQIVNDFQKGDIAEGYSVSREKKESFPLTVTSAQKNPTAFYLCASSFTGLQDFGPGTRLLVL.

CDR3 sequence (DNA): TGCAGCGTGGGGGGACAGGGGGCTTTCGATGAGCAGTTCTTC. Protein: CSVGGQGAFDEQFF. The chain has TRBV29-1 and TRBJ2-1; TRBD1 matches 12 bases. The germline CDR1 and CDR2 sequences are SQVTM and ANQGSEA. This CDR3 is built from 14 residues. Losses at the gene ends were 6 bases for V and 8 bases for J; bases not matched to a gene: 8.

This rearrangement joins TRBV11-3 to TRBJ2-3; TRBD1 aligns across 7 bases. The germline CDR1 and CDR2 sequences are SGHNT and YENEEA. The trim removed 1 base at V and 4 bases at J, leaving 8 bases unmatched. CDR3 length equals 16 residues. The chain's CDR3 is CASSLGQGGQADTQYF. CDR3 nucleotides: TGTGCCAGCAGCTTAGGCCAAGGGGGCCAGGCAGATACGCAGTATTTT.

This clone has a single count. The chain employs TRBV24-1 and TRBJ2-3; the D gene is possibly TRBD1 (6 bases). The ends were cut back, 3 bases at V and 3 bases at J, with 15 bases in the middle. This CDR3 spans 16 amino acids. Germline V gene data show CDR1 as KGHDR and CDR2 as SFDVKD. The CDR3 is CATSDLTGPRTDTQYF. In nucleotides, the CDR3 is TGTGCCACCAGTGATCTGACAGGCCCGAGGACAGATACGCAGTATTTT.

This clone was counted a single time. The rearrangement uses TRBV7-2 and TRBJ1-1, with 8 bases matching TRBD1. Germline CDR1 is SGHTA and CDR2 is FQGNSA. The CDR3 consists of 16 residues. The J segment lost 4 bases and the V segment lost 7 bases, leaving 14 bases of the junction unmatched. The CDR3 bases are TGTGCCAGCATCCAAAAGCCTACAGGGGGAAGCACTGAAGCTTTCTTT. Protein: CASIQKPTGGSTEAFF. The full variable domain, with the rest looked up from reference TRBV7-2 and TRBJ1-1, is GAGVSQSPSNKVTEKGKDVELRCDPISGHTALYWYRQSLGQGLEFLIYFQGNSAPDKSGLPSDRFSAERTGGSVSTLTIQRTQQEDSAVYLCASIQKPTGGSTEAFFGQGTRLTVV.

As to this clone: Its ends do not fully match the called genes, so a read error is possible. J is TRBJ1-2 and V is TRBV6-6; 9 nucleotides agree with TRBD1. Germline V lookup: CDR1 MNHNY, CDR2 SVGAGI (reference sequence). This CDR3 comprises 12 residues. The CDR3, as DNA: TGTGCCAGCAGTGTACCGGGACAGGGCCCCGGCTTC. Amino acids: CASSVPGQGPGF.

V and J are TRBV19 and TRBJ1-3, with unresolved D. The CDR3 consists of 15 residues. CDR1 and CDR2 from the germline V gene are LNHDA and SQIVND (reference sequence). Trimming left V 4 bases short and J 0 bases short, with 10 bases between. CDR3 sequence reads: CASSRGSPSGNTIYF. The CDR3 DNA follows: TGTGCCAGTAGTAGAGGCAGTCCCTCTGGAAACACCATATATTTT.

This clone was recorded a few times. The genes are TRBV18 and TRBJ2-2, with D maybe TRBD2 (5 bases). Per the germline V gene, CDR1 is KGHSH and CDR2 is LQKENI. CDR3 length: 18 residues. With 3 bases removed from V and 1 base from J, the gap between germline ends came to 18 bases. The CDR3: CASSPNIGLHQNTGELFF. The CDR3 DNA follows: TGTGCCAGCTCACCGAATATCGGACTTCACCAGAACACCGGGGAGCTGTTTTTT.

The rearrangement uses TRBV25-1 and TRBJ1-2, with unresolved D. Germline lookup yields CDR1 MGHDK and CDR2 SYGVNS. The CDR3 is made up of 10 amino acids. Trimming took 6 bases from V and 6 from J, leaving 5 bases between them. CDR3 bases: TGTGCCAGCAGCGGGGATGGCTACACCTTC. Translating gives CASSGDGYTF.

The genes are TRBV7-9 and TRBJ1-6; TRBD1 matches at 10 bases. Germline values: CDR1 SEHNR, CDR2 FQNEAQ (reference sequence). The CDR3 consists of 14 residues. J gave up 10 bases and V 6 bases, and 6 bases lay outside the gene matches. In nucleotides, the CDR3 is TGTGCCAGCAGTACCGGGACAGGGGAATCACCCCTCCACTTT. As protein: CASSTGTGESPLHF.

This chain connects TRBV19 to TRBJ1-1, with TRBD1 matching 7 bases. V shed 5 bases, J shed 0 bases, and the junction held 3 bases outside the gene matches. CDR1 and CDR2 from the germline V gene are LNHDA and SQIVND (reference sequence). The CDR3 contains 14 residues. The CDR3 is CASSAGQLNTEAFF. DNA of the CDR3: TGTGCCAGTAGTGCGGGACAGCTGAACACTGAAGCTTTCTTT.

The chain has TRBV7-2 and TRBJ2-7; 8 nucleotides align to TRBD1. The CDR3 has 17 amino acids. Germline V gene data show CDR1 as SGHTA and CDR2 as FQGNSA. Losses at the gene ends were 1 base for V and 3 bases for J; bases not matched to a gene: 11. CDR3 amino acids: CASSLGGLGQAFYEQYF. The CDR3 bases are TGTGCCAGCAGCTTAGGGGGACTGGGACAGGCGTTCTACGAGCAGTACTTC.